The TCR beta chain described here comes from a study of T cells in Graves' hyperthyroidism and ophthalmopathy. This clonotype came up many times. Amplification targeted TCR beta CDR3 regions from RNA transcripts. The HTBI primer set served for first-round RT-PCR of the TCR CDR3. TCRdb redid the calling of the multiplex PCR reads with MiXCR, one entry per CDR3 protein. The table has under 350,000 distinct CDR3 sequences, 20% to 25% seen once. The specimen sequenced was blood. The TCR sequence derives from a woman between 50 and 59 years old with Graves' hyperthyroidism.

The CDR3 reads CSAHTEGPWNQPQHF. CDR3 nucleotide sequence: TGCAGTGCTCATACCGAGGGACCTTGGAATCAGCCCCAGCATTTT. V gene TRBV20-1 combines with J gene TRBJ1-5, with a possible D match to TRBD1 (5 bases). Per germline, CDR1 DFQATT and CDR2 SNEGSKA (reference sequence). The CDR3 spans 15 residues. V shed 5 bases and J shed 4 bases, with 18 bases lying between them.